This entry describes one T cell receptor (beta chain). The target antigen is unknown. These data originate in a study of cytomegalovirus exposure and HLA in healthy donors. Findings of the study overall: The study listed approximately 170 cytomegalovirus-associated TCR beta chains.

CDR1 SGHTA and CDR2 FQGNSA come from the germline V gene. With 7 bases clipped from V and 4 bases from J, the junction kept 9 bases outside the gene matches. CDR3 length: 14 amino acids. The study ran its PCR with 60 Vbeta and 13 Jbeta primers. Original handling: Unique TCR beta chains totaled some 78 million in a later count, with approximately 11 million of them shared. Data came from immunoSEQ multiplex PCR; TCRdb stores just in-frame clones and leaves some out. D and trimming come from the DNA, and the V and J calls and clone size come from that table. The sample shows about 120,000 clones, 77% of them seen only once.

V is TRBV7-2 and J is TRBJ2-7; 8 positions agree with TRBD2. The sequence was collected from a human donor in good health. Sequenced material: PBMCs. The CDR3 region has the DNA TGTGCCAGCAAACCCGGGACTAGTGTGTACGAGCAGTACTTC. Translated, it gives CASKPGTSVYEQYF.